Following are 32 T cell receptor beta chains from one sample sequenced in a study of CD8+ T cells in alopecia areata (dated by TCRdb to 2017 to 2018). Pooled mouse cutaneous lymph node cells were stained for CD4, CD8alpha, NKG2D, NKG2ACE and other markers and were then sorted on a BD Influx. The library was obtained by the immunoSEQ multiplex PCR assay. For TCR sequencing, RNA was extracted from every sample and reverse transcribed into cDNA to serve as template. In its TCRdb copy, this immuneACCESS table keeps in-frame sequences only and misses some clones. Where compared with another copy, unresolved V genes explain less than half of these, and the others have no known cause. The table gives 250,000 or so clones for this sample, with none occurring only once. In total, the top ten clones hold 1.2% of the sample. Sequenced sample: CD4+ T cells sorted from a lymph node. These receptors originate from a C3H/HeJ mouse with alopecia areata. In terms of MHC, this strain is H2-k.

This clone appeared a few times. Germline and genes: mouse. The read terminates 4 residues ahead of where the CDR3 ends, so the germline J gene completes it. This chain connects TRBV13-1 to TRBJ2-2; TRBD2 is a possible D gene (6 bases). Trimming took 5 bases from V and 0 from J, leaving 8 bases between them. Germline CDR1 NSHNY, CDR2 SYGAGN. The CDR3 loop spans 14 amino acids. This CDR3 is CASRNWANTGQLYF. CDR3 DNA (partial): TGTGCCAGCAGGAACTGGGCAAACACCGGG.

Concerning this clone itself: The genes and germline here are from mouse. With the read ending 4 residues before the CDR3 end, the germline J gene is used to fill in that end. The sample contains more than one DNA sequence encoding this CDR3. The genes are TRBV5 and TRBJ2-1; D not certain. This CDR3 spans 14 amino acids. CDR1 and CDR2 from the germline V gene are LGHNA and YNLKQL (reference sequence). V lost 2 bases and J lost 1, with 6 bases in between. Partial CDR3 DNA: TGTGCCAGCAGCCAACAGGAAAACTATGCT. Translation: CASSQQENYA. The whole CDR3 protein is CASSQQENYAEQFF.

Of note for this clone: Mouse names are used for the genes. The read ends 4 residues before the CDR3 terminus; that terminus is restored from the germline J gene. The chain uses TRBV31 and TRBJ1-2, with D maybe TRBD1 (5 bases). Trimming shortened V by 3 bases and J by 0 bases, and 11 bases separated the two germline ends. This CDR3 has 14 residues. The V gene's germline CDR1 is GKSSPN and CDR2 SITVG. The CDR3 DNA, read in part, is TGTGCCTGGAGCCCCGGGACTCCAAACTCC. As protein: CAWSPGTPNS. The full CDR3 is CAWSPGTPNSDYTF.

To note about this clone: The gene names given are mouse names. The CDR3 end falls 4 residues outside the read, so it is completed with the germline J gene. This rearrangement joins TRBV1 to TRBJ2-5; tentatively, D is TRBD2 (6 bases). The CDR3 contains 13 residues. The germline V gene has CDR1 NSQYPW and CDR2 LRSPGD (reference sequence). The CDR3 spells CTCSAVWGDTQYF. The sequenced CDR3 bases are TGCACCTGCAGTGCAGTCTGGGGAGAC. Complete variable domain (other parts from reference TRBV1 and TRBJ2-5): VTLLEQNPRWRLVPRGQAVNLRCILKNSQYPWMSWYQQDLQKQLQWLFTLRSPGDKEVKSLPGADYLATRVTDTELRLQVANMSQGRTLYCTCSAVWGDTQYFGPGTRLLVL.

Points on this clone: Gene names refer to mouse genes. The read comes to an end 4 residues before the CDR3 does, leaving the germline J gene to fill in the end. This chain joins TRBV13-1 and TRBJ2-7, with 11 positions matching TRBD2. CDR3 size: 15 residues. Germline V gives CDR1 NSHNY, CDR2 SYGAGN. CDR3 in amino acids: CASSGARDWGYEQYF. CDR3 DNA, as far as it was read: TGTGCCAGCAGTGGCGCCCGGGACTGGGGGTAT.

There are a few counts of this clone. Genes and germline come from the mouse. The chain's CDR3 is CASSRDTRATGQLYF. The CDR3 DNA, read in part, is TGTGCTAGCAGTAGAGATACCAGGGCCACCGGG. J is TRBJ2-2 and V is TRBV17; D might be TRBD1 (5 bases). The sequence runs out 4 residues before the end of the CDR3; the remainder is reconstructed from the germline J gene. The CDR3 loop spans 15 amino acids. Germline-derived CDR1 and CDR2 are MNHDT and YYDKIL. V lost 0 bases and J 4 bases, leaving 9 bases between the germline ends.

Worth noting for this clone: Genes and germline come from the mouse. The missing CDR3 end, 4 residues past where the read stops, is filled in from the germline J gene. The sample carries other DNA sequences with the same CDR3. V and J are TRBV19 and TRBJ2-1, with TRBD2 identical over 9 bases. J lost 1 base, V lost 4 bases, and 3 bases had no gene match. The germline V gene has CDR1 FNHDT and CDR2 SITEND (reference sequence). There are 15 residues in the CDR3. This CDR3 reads CASSRGLGNYAEQFF. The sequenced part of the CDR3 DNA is TGTGCCAGCAGTCGGGGACTGGGCAACTATGCT.

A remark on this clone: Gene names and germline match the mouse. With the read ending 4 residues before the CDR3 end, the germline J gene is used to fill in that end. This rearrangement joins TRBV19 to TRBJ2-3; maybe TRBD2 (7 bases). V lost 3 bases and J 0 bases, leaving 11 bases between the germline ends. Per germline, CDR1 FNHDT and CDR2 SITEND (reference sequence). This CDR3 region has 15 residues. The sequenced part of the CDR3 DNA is TGTGCCAGCAGTAGACGGGGGGCGAGTGCAGAA. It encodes CASSRRGASAE. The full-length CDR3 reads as CASSRRGASAETLYF.

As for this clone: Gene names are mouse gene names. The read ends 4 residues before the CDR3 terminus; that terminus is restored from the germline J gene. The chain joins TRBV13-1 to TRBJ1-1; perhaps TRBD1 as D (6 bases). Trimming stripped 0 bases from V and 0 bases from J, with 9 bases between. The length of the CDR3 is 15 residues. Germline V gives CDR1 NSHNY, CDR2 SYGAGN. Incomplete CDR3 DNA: TGTGCCAGCAGTGATGCGGGACAAGCAAACACA. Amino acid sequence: CASSDAGQANT. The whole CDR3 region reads CASSDAGQANTEVFF.

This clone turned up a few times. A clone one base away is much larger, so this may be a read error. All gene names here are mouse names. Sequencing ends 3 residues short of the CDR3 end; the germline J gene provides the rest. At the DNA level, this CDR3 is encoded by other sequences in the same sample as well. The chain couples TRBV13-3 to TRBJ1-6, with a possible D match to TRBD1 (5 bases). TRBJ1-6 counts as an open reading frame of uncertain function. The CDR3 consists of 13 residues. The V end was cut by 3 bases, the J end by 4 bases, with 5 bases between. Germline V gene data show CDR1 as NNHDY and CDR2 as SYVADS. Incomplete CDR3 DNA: TGTGCCAGCAGTGGGACATATAATTCGCCC. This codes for CASSGTYNSP. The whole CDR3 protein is CASSGTYNSPLYF.

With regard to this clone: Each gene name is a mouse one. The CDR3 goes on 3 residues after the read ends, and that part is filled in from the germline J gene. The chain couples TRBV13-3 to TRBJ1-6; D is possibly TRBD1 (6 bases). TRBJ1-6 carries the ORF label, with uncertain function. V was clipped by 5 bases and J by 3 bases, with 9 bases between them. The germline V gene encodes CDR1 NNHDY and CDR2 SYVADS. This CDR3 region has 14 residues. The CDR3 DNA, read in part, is TGTGCCAGCAGCCTGGGACACTATAATTCGCCC. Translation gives CASSLGHYNSP. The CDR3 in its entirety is CASSLGHYNSPLYF.

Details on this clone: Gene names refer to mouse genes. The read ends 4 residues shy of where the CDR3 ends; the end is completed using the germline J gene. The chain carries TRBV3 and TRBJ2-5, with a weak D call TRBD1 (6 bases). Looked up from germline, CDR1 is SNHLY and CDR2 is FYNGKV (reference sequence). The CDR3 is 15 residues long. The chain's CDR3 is CASRTKYRVEDTQYF. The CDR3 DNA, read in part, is TGTGCCAGCAGAACAAAATACAGGGTGGAAGAC.

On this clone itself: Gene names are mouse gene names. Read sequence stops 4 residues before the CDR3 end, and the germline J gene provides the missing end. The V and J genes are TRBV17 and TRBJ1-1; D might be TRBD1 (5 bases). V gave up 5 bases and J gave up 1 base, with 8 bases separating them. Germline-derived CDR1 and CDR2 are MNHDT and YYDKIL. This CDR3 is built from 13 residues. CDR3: CASSLQGNTEVFF. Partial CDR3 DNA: TGTGCTAGCAGTCTCCAGGGGAACACA.

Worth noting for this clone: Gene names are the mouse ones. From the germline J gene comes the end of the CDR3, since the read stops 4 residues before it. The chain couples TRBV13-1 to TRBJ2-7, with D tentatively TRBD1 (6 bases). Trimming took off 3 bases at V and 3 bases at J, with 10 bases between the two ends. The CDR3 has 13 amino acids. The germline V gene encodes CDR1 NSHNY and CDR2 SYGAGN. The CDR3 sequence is CASSARDNYEQYF. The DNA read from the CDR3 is TGTGCCAGCAGTGCCCGGGACAACTAT.

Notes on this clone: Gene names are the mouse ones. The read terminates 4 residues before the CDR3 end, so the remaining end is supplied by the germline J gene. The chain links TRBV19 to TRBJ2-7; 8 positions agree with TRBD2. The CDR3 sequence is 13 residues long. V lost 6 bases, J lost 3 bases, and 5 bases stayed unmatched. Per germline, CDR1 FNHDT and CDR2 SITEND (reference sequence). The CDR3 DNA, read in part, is TGTGCCAGCACCCCGCTGGGGGGCTAT. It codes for CASTPLGGY. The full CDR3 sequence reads CASTPLGGYEQYF.

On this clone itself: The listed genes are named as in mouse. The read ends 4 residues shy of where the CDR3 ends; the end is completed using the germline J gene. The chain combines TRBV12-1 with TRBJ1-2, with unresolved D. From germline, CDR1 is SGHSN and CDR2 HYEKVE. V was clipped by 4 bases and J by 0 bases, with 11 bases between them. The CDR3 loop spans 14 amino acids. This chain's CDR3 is CASSPDKTNSDYTF. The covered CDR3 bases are TGTGCCAGCTCCCCAGACAAAACAAACTCC.

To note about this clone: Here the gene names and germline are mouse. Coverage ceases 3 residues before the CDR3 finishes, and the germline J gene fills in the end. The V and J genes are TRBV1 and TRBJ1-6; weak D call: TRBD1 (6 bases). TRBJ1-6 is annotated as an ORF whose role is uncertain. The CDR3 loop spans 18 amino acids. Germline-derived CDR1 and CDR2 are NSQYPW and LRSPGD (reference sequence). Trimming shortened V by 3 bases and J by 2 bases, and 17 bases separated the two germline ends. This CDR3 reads CTCSALPGGRPYNSPLYF. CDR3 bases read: TGCACCTGCAGTGCTCTCCCTGGGGGGCGGCCCTATAATTCGCCC.

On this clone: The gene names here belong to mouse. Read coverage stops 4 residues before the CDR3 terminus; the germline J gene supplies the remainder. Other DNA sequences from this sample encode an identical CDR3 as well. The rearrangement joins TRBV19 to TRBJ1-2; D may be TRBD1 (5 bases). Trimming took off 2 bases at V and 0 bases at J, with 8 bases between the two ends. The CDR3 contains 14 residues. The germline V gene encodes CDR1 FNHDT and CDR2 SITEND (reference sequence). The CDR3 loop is CASSMRGANSDYTF. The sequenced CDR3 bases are TGTGCCAGCAGTATGAGGGGTGCAAACTCC.

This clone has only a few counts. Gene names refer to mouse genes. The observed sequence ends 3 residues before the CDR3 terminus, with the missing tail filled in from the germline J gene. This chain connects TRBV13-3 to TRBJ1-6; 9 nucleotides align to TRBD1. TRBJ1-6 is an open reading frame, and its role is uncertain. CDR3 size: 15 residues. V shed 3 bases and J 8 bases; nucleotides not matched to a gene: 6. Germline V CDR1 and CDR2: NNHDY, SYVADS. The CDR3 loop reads CASSAAGQGYSPLYF. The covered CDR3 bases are TGTGCCAGCAGTGCCGCGGGACAGGGATATTCGCCC.

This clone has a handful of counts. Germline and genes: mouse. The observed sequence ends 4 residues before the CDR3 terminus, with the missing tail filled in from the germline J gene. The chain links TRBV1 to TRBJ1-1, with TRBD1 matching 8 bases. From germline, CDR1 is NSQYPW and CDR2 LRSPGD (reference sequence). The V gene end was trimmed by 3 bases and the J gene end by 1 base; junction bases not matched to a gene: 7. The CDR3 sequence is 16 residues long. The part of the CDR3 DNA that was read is TGCACCTGCAGTGCCCAAGGTGGGACAGGGAACACA. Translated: CTCSAQGGTGNT. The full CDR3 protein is CTCSAQGGTGNTEVFF.

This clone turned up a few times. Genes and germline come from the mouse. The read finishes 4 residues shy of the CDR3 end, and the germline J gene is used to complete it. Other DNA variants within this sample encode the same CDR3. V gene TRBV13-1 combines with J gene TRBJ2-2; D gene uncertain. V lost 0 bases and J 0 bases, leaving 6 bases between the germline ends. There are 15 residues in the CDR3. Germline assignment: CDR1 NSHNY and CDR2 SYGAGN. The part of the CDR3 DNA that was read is TGTGCCAGCAGTGATGGAGGTCCAAACACCGGG. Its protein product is CASSDGGPNTG. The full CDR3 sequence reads CASSDGGPNTGQLYF.

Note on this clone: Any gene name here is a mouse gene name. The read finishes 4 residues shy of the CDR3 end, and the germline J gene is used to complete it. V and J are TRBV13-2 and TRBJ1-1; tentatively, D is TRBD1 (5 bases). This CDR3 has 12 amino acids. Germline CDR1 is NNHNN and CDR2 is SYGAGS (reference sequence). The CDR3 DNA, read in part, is TGTGCCAGCGGGGGCCCTGACAGA. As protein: CASGGPDR. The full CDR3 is CASGGPDREVFF.

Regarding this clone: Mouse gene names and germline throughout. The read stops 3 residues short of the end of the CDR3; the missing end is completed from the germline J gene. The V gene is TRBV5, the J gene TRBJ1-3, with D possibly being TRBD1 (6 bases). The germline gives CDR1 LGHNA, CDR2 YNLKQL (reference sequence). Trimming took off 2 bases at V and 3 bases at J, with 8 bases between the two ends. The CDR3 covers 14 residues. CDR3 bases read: TGTGCCAGCAGCCAAACAGGGTTTGGAAATACG. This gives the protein CASSQTGFGNT. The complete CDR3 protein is CASSQTGFGNTLYF.

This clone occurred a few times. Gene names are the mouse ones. The CDR3 DNA, read in part, is TGTGCCAGCGCCGAGACTGGGGGGGCCGATGCT. This encodes CASAETGGADA. The entire CDR3 protein reads CASAETGGADAEQFF. This chain joins TRBV13-2 and TRBJ2-1, with TRBD2 identical over 12 bases. The read ends 4 residues before the CDR3 terminus; that terminus is restored from the germline J gene. The CDR3 totals 15 residues. V lost 6 bases and J lost 5; bases outside the gene matches: 6. Looked up from germline, CDR1 is NNHNN and CDR2 is SYGAGS (reference sequence).

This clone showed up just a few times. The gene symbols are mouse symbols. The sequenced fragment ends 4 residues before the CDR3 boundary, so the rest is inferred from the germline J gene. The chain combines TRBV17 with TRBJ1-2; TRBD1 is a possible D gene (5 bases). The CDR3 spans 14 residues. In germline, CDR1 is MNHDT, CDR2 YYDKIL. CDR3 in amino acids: CASSSGDWGGDYTF. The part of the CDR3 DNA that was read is TGTGCTAGCAGTAGTGGTGACTGGGGGGGC.

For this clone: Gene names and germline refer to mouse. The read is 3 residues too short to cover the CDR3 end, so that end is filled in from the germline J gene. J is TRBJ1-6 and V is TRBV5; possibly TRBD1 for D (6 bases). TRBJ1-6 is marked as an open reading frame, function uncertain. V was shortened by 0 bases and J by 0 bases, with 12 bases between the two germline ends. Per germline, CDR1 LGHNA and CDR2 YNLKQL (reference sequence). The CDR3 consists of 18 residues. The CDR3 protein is CASSQDNGDNSYNSPLYF. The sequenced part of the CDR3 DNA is TGTGCCAGCAGCCAAGATAACGGGGACAATTCCTATAATTCGCCC.

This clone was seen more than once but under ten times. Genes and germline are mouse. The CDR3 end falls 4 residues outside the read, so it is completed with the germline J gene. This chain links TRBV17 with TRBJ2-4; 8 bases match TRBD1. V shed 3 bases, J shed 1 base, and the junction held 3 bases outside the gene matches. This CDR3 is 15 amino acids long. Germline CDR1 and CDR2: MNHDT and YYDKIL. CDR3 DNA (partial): TGTGCTAGCAGTAGGAACAGGGGGGGTCAAAAC. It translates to CASSRNRGGQN. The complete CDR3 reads CASSRNRGGQNTLYF.

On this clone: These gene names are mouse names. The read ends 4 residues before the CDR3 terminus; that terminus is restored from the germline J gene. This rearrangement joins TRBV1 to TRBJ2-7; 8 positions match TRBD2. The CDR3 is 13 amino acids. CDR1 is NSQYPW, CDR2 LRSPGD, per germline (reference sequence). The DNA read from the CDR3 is TGCACCTGCAGTGGGGGGGGGCGGAAT. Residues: CTCSGGGRN. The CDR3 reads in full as CTCSGGGRNEQYF.

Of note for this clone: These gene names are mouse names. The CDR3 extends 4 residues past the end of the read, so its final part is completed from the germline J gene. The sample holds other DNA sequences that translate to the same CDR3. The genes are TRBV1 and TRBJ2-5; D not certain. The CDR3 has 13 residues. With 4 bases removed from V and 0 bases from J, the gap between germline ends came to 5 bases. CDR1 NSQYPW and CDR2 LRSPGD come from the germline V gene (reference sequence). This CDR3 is CTCSDSNQDTQYF. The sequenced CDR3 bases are TGCACCTGCAGTGACAGCAACCAAGAC.

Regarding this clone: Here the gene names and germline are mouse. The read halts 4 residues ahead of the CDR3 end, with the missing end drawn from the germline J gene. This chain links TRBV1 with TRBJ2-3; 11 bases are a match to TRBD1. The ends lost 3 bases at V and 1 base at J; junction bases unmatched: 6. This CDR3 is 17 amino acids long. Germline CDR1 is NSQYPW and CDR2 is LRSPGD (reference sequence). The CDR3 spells CTCSAGQGDERAETLYF. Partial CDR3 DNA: TGCACCTGCAGTGCGGGACAGGGGGACGAGCGTGCAGAA. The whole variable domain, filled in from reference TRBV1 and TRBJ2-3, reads VTLLEQNPRWRLVPRGQAVNLRCILKNSQYPWMSWYQQDLQKQLQWLFTLRSPGDKEVKSLPGADYLATRVTDTELRLQVANMSQGRTLYCTCSAGQGDERAETLYFGSGTRLTVL.

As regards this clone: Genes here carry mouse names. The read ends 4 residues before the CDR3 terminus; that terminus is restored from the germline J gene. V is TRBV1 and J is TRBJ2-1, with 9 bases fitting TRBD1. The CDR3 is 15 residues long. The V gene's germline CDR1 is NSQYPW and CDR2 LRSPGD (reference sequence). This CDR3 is CTCSDPGQGGAEQFF. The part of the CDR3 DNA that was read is TGCACCTGCAGTGACCCGGGACAGGGTGGCGCT.

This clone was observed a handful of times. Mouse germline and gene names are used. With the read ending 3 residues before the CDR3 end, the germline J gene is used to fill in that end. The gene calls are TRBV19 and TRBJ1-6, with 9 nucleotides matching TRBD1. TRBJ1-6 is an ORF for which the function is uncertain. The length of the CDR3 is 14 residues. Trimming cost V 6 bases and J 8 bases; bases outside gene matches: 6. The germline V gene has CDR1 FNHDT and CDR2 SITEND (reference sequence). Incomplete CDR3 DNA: TGTGCCAGCACCCCGGGACAGGGATATTCGCCC. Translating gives CASTPGQGYSP. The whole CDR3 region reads CASTPGQGYSPLYF.